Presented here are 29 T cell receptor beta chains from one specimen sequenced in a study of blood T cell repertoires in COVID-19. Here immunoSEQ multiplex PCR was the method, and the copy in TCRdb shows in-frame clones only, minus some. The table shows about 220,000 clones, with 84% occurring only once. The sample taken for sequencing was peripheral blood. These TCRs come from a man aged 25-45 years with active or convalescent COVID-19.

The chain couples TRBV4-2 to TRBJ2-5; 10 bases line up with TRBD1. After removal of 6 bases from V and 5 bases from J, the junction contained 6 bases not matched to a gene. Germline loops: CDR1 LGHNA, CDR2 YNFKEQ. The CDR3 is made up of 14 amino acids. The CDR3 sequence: CASRGQGTGETQYF. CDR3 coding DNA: TGTGCCAGCAGGGGACAGGGGACTGGGGAGACCCAGTACTTC.

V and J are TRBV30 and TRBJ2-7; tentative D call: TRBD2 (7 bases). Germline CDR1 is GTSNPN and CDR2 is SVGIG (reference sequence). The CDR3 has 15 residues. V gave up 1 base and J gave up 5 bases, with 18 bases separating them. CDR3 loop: CAWSAGEGGIHEQYF. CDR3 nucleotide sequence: TGTGCCTGGAGTGCAGGGGAGGGGGGCATCCACGAGCAGTACTTC.

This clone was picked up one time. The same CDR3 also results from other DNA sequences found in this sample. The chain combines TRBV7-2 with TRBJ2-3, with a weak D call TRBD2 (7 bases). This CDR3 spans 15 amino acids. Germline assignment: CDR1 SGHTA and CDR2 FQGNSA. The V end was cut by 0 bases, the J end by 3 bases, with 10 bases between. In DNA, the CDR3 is TGTGCCAGCAGCTTAGCGGGGGGGCGGACAGATACGCAGTATTTT. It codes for CASSLAGGRTDTQYF.

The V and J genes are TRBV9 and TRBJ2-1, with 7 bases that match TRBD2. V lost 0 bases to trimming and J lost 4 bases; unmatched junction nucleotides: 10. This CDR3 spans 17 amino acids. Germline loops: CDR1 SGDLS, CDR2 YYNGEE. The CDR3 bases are TGTGCCAGCAGCGTAGCCGCGGGCCGGGGAGGGTACAATGAGCAGTTCTTC. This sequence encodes CASSVAAGRGGYNEQFF.

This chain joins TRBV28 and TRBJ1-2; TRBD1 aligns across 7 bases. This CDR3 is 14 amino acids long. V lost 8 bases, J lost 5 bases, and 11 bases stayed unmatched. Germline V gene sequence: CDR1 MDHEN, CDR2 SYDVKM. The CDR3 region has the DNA TGTGCCAGCGGCCCTGTCGACAGGGTTTATGGCTACACCTTC. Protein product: CASGPVDRVYGYTF.

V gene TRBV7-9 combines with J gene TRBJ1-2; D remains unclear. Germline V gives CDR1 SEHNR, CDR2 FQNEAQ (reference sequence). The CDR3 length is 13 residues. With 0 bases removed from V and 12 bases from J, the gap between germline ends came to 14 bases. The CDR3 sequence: CASSLANQAFDTF. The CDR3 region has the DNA TGTGCCAGCAGCTTAGCGAACCAGGCCTTCGACACCTTC.

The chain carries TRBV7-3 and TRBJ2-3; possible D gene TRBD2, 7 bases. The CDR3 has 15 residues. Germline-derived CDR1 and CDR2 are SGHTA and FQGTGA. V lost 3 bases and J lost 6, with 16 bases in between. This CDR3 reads CASSLGGGGGDTQYF. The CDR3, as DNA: TGTGCCAGCAGCTTGGGGGGCGGGGGAGGCGATACGCAGTATTTT.

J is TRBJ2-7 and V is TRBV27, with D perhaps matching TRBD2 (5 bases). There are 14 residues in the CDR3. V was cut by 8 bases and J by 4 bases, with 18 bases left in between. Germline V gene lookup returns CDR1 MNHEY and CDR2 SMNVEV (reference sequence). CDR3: CASSSGSQPYEQYF. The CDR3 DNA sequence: TGTGCCAGCTCGTCGGGATCCCAACCTTACGAGCAGTACTTC.

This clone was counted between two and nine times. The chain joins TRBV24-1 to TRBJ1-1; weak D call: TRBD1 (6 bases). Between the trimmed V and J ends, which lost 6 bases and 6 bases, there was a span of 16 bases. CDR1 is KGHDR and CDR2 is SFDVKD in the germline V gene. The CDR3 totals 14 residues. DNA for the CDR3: TGTGCCACCAGTCCTCCGAACAGGGCCCCTGAAGCTTTCTTT. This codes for CATSPPNRAPEAFF.

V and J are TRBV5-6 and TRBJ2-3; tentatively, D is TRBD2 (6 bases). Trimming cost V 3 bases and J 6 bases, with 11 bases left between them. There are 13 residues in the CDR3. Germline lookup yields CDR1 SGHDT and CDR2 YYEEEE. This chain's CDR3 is CASSWGEGDTQYF. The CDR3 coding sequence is TGTGCCAGCAGCTGGGGGGAAGGGGATACGCAGTATTTT.

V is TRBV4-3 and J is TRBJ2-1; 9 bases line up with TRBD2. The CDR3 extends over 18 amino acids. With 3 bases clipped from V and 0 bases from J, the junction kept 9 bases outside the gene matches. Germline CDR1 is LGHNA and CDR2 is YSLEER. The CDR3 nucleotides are TGCGCCAGCAGCCATAGCGGGGGCTCCCCGAGCTCCTACAATGAGCAGTTCTTC. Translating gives CASSHSGGSPSSYNEQFF.

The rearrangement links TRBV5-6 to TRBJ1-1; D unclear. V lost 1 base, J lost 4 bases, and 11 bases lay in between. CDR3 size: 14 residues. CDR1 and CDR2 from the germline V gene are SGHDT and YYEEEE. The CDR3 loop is CASSLYVGSTEAFF. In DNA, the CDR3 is TGTGCCAGCAGCTTGTACGTAGGGAGCACTGAAGCTTTCTTT.

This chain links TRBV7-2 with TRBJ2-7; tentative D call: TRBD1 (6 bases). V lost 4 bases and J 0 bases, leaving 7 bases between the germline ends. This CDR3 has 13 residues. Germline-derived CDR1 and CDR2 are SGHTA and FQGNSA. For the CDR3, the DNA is TGTGCCAGCAGCTCGGGACACTCCTACGAGCAGTACTTC. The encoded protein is CASSSGHSYEQYF.

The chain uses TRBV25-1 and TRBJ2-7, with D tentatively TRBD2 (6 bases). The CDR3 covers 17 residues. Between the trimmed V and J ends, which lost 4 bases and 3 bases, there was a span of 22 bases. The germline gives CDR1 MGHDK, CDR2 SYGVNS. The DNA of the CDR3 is TGTGCCAGCAGTGTTGGGGGACTGGTACCTGAGGGCTACGAGCAGTACTTC. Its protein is CASSVGGLVPEGYEQYF.

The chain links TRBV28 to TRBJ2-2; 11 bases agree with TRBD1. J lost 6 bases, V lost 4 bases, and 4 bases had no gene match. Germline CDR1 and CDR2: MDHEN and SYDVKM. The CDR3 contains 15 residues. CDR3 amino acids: CASSSTGQGAGELFF. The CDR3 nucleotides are TGTGCCAGCAGTTCCACGGGACAGGGGGCCGGGGAGCTGTTTTTT.

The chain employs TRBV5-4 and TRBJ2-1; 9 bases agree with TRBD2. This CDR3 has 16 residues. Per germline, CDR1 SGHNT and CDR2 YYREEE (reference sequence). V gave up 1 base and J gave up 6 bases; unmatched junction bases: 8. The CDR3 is CASSLMLREGLNEQFF. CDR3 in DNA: TGTGCCAGCAGCTTGATGTTGCGGGAGGGGCTCAATGAGCAGTTCTTC.

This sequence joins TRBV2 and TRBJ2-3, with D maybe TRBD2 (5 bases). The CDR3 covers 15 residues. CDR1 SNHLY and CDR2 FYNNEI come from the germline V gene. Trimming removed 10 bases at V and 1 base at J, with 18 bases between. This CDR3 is CATTTRGGGTDTQYF. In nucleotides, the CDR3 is TGTGCCACCACTACTCGGGGTGGCGGCACAGATACGCAGTATTTT.

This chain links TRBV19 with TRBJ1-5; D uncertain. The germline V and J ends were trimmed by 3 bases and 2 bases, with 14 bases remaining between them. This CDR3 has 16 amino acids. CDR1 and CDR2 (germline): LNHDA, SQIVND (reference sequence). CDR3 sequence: CASSMGWRVRNQPQHF. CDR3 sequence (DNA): TGTGCCAGTAGTATGGGGTGGAGGGTGCGCAATCAGCCCCAGCATTTT.

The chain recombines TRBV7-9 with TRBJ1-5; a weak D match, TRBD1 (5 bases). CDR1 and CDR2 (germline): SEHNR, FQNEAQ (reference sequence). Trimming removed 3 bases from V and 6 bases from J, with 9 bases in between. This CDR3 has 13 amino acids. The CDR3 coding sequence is TGTGCCAGCAGCTTTCAGGGCGGTCAGCCCCAGCATTTT. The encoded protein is CASSFQGGQPQHF.

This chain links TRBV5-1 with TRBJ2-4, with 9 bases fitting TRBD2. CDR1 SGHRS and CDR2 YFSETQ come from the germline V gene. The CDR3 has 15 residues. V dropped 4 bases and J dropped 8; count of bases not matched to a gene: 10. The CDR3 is CASSLRAGGRYIQYF. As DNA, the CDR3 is TGCGCCAGCAGCCTTCGGGCGGGAGGGAGATACATTCAGTACTTC.

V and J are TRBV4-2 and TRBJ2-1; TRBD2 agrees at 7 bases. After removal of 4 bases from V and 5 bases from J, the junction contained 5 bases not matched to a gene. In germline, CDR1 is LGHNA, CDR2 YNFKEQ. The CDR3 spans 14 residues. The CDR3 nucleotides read TGTGCCAGCAGCCTATCTAGCGGCCACAATGAGCAGTTCTTC. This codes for CASSLSSGHNEQFF.

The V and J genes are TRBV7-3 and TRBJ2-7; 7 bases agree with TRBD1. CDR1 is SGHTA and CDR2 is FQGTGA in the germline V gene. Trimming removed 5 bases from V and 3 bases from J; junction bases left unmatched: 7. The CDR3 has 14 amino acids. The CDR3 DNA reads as TGTGCCAGCAGCCTCCTCGCAGGGGGCTACGAGCAGTACTTC. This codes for CASSLLAGGYEQYF.

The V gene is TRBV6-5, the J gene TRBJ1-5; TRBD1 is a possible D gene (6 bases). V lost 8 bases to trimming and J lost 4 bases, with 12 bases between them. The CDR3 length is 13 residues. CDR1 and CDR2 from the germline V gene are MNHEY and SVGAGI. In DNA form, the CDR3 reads TGTGCCAGCGGCAGGGGAAGAAATCAGCCCCAGCATTTT. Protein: CASGRGRNQPQHF.

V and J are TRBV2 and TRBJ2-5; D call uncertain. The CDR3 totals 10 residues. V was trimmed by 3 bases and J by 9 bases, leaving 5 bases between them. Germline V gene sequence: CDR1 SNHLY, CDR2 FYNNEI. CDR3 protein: CASSEASQYF. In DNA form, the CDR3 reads TGTGCCAGCAGTGAGGCCTCCCAGTACTTC. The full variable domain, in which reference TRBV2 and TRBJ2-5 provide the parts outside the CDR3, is EPEVTQTPSHQVTQMGQEVILRCVPISNHLYFYWYRQILGQKVEFLVSFYNNEISEKSEIFDDQFSVERPDGSNFTLKIRSTKLEDSAMYFCASSEASQYFGPGTRLLVL.

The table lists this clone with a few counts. CDR3 region: CASSFGGGPQEKLFF. CDR3 nucleotide sequence: TGTGCCAGCAGCTTCGGCGGAGGACCTCAGGAAAAACTGTTTTTT. J is TRBJ1-4 and V is TRBV11-2; no reliable D call. The CDR3 length is 15 residues. Trimming shortened V by 3 bases and J by 8 bases, and 16 bases separated the two germline ends. CDR1 and CDR2 from the germline V gene are SGHAT and FQNNGV.

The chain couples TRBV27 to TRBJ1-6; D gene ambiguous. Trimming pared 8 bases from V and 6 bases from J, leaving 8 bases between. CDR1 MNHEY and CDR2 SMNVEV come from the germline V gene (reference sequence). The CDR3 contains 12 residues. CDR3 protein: CASGAGNSPLHF. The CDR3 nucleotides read TGTGCCAGCGGAGCTGGTAATTCACCCCTCCACTTT.

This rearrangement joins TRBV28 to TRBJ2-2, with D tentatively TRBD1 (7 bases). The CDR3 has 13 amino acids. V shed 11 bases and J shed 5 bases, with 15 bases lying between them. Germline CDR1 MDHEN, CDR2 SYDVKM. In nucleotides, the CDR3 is TGTGCCGCAGGGGGGACAGTGACCGGGGAGCTGTTTTTT. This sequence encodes CAAGGTVTGELFF.

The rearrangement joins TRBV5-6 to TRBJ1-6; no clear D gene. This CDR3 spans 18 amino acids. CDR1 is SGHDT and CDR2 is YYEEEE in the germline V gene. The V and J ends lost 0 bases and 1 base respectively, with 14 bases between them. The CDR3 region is CASSLDVGWESYNSPLHF. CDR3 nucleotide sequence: TGTGCCAGCAGCTTGGATGTTGGCTGGGAGTCCTATAATTCACCCCTCCACTTT.

For the CDR3, the DNA is TGTGCCAGTAGCGGGACTAGCGTGGAGGAGGGCTACGAGCAGTACTTC. It encodes CASSGTSVEEGYEQYF. The chain uses TRBV19 and TRBJ2-7; 10 positions agree with TRBD2. Germline V gene lookup returns CDR1 LNHDA and CDR2 SQIVND (reference sequence). V shed 6 bases and J 3 bases; nucleotides not matched to a gene: 11. The CDR3 is 16 amino acids.